Listed below are T cell receptor beta chains from one sample, sequenced in a study of blood T cells in healthy people across ages. Via MiXCR, TCRdb re-called the 5' RACE reads, giving one row per CDR3 protein. Here the sample spans under 2,000,000 distinct CDR3 sequences, roughly 50% being singletons. Sequencing was done on a sample of blood. These receptors all come from a woman between 40 and 50 years old in good health. CDR3s include the opening cysteine and the closing phenylalanine or tryptophan. A D gene is named only where the DNA matches it firmly. Size tells how often a clone was seen (once, few, many) or the class of an expanded clone, and some rows leave it out.

D gene | J gene | clone size | V gene | CDR3 protein | CDR3 DNA
. | TRBJ2-1 | . | TRBV28 | CASRRPPARDRNEQFF | TGTGCCAGCAGACGTCCCCCAGCTAGGGATCGCAATGAGCAGTTCTTC
TRBD2 | TRBJ2-7 | few | TRBV20-1 | CSASGLALDEQYF | TGCAGTGCATCGGGACTAGCTCTCGACGAGCAGTACTTC
TRBD2 | TRBJ2-3 | . | TRBV6-5 | CATHSGGEHTDTQYF | TGTGCCACCCACTCGGGGGGGGAACACACAGATACGCAGTATTTT
TRBD2 | TRBJ2-5 | . | TRBV20-1 | CSGSPTSGGRETQYF | TGCAGTGGCAGTCCCACTAGCGGGGGGCGTGAGACCCAGTACTTC
. | TRBJ1-1 | . | TRBV6-2/TRBV6-3 | CASSYGGARDTEAFF | TGTGCCAGCAGTTACGGAGGGGCGAGGGACACTGAAGCTTTCTTT
TRBD1 | TRBJ2-3 | few | TRBV13 | CASSFLTGGADTQYF | TGTGCCAGCAGCTTTCTCACAGGGGGCGCAGATACGCAGTATTTT
TRBD1 | TRBJ1-4 | . | TRBV18 | CASSLFKGTANEKLFF | TGTGCCAGCTCACTATTTAAAGGGACAGCAAATGAAAAACTGTTTTTT
. | TRBJ2-6 | few | TRBV3-1 | CASSQGDGRGLNSGANVLTF | TGTGCCAGCAGCCAAGGGGATGGAAGGGGCTTAAACTCTGGGGCCAACGTCCTGACTTTC
TRBD1 | TRBJ1-2 | . | TRBV5-1 | CASTPETGRQPYGYTF | TGCGCCAGCACGCCAGAGACAGGGCGGCAGCCCTATGGCTACACCTTC
TRBD1 | TRBJ2-3 | few | TRBV5-5 | CASSLTGTGGRDTQYF | TGTGCCAGCAGCTTGACCGGGACAGGGGGTCGAGATACGCAGTATTTT
TRBD1 | TRBJ1-1 | . | TRBV29-1 | CSVGGQKAFF | TGCAGCGTTGGGGGACAGAAAGCTTTCTTT
TRBD2 | TRBJ2-3 | . | TRBV10-3 | CATAGGSTDTQYF | TGTGCCACAGCGGGGGGTAGCACAGATACGCAGTATTTT
. | TRBJ2-3 | . | TRBV21-1 | CASSKGGRDTDTQYF | TGTGCCAGCAGCAAAGGGGGACGGGACACAGATACGCAGTATTTT
. | TRBJ2-3 | once | TRBV7-3 | CASSLSGSRGTDTQYF | TGTGCCAGCAGCTTAAGTGGGAGTAGAGGCACAGATACGCAGTATTTT
. | TRBJ2-3 | . | TRBV7-2 | CASSLRGAGLKTDTQYF | TGTGCCAGCAGCTTAAGAGGGGCAGGGTTGAAAACAGATACGCAGTATTTT
TRBD1 | TRBJ2-7 | . | TRBV29-1 | CSVLDRPSSYEQYF | TGCAGCGTCTTGGACAGGCCTAGCTCCTACGAGCAGTACTTC
. | TRBJ2-6 | . | TRBV7-6 | CASSRTGISGANVLTF | TGTGCCAGCAGCAGGACCGGTATCTCTGGGGCCAACGTCCTGACTTTC
TRBD1 | TRBJ2-3 | few | TRBV25-1 | CASSARQGIDTQYF | TGTGCCAGCAGTGCCCGACAGGGAATCGATACGCAGTATTTT
TRBD2 | TRBJ2-5 | . | TRBV4-3 | CASSQDWSGVGEIQYF | TGCGCCAGCAGCCAAGATTGGAGCGGGGTTGGAGAGATCCAGTACTTC
TRBD2 | TRBJ2-5 | . | TRBV29-1 | CSAAGTSVTQYF | TGCAGCGCTGCCGGGACTAGCGTGACCCAGTACTTC
TRBD1 | TRBJ2-1 | . | TRBV28 | CASSFDRAGEQFF | TGTGCCAGCAGTTTCGACAGGGCGGGCGAGCAGTTCTTC
. | TRBJ2-3 | . | TRBV3-1 | CASSQESGPSFTDTQYF | TGTGCCAGCAGCCAAGAGTCGGGCCCCTCCTTCACAGATACGCAGTATTTT
TRBD1 | TRBJ2-7 | few | TRBV3-1 | CASSRTGGYYEQYF | TGTGCCAGCTCCCGGACAGGGGGATACTACGAGCAGTACTTC
TRBD2 | TRBJ2-1 | . | TRBV4-3 | CASSHSGTSGGAEQFF | TGCGCCAGCAGCCATTCCGGGACTAGTGGGGGGGCTGAGCAGTTCTTC
. | TRBJ2-5 | many | TRBV4-1 | CASSQGLLETQYF | TGCGCCAGCAGCCAAGGACTTTTGGAGACCCAGTACTTC
. | TRBJ1-1 | few | TRBV6-5 | CASRRSGEIWAFF | TGTGCCAGTAGAAGATCAGGGGAGATCTGGGCTTTCTTT
TRBD1 | TRBJ1-1 | . | TRBV27 | CASSSLWDRNTEAFF | TGTGCCAGCAGTTCCCTATGGGACAGAAACACTGAAGCTTTCTTT
. | TRBJ1-6 | once | TRBV7-6 | CASRSGTPYNSPLHF | TGTGCCAGCAGGAGCGGGACACCCTATAATTCACCCCTCCACTTT
TRBD1 | TRBJ2-7 | few | TRBV5-1 | CASSEGQRPYEQYF | TGCGCCAGCAGCGAGGGACAGAGGCCCTACGAGCAGTACTTC
. | TRBJ1-6 | few | TRBV28 | CASRMDGGPNSPLHF | TGTGCCAGCAGAATGGACGGGGGGCCTAATTCACCCCTCCACTTT
. | TRBJ1-1 | . | TRBV20-1 | CSAMTPNTEAFF | TGCAGTGCGATGACACCTAACACTGAAGCTTTCTTT
. | TRBJ1-1 | . | TRBV20-1 | CSARVIGGNTEAFF | TGCAGTGCTAGAGTGATAGGTGGGAACACTGAAGCTTTCTTT
. | TRBJ1-2 | . | TRBV9 | CASSDELANYGYTF | TGTGCCAGCAGCGACGAACTAGCTAACTATGGCTACACCTTC
TRBD2 | TRBJ2-7 | . | TRBV9 | CASSVGLAVYNEQYF | TGTGCCAGCAGCGTAGGACTAGCGGTCTACAATGAGCAGTACTTC
. | TRBJ2-1 | . | TRBV12-3/TRBV12-4 | CASTPGRLSYNEQFF | TGTGCCAGCACCCCGGGAAGGTTATCCTACAATGAGCAGTTCTTC
TRBD2 | TRBJ2-3 | few | TRBV4-1 | CASSQDGTSGGAFMTDTQYF | TGCGCCAGCAGCCAAGACGGGACTAGCGGGGGAGCATTTATGACAGATACGCAGTATTTT
. | TRBJ1-4 | . | TRBV29-1 | CSVESGNEKLFF | TGCAGCGTTGAATCCGGGAATGAAAAACTGTTTTTT
. | TRBJ1-2 | few | TRBV5-1 | CASSLASSNYGYTF | TGCGCCAGCAGCTTGGCCTCGAGTAACTATGGCTACACCTTC
. | TRBJ2-1 | . | TRBV7-9 | CASSFNFGNEQFF | TGTGCCAGCAGCTTTAATTTTGGAAATGAGCAGTTCTTC
TRBD1 | TRBJ1-2 | . | TRBV28 | CARGQDHGYTF | TGTGCCAGGGGACAGGATCATGGCTACACCTTC
TRBD1 | TRBJ1-2 | . | TRBV12-3/TRBV12-4 | CASSQGTATGYTF | TGTGCCAGCAGCCAAGGGACAGCTACGGGCTACACCTTC
. | TRBJ1-6 | . | TRBV20-1 | CSATGIDSPLHF | TGCAGTGCTACAGGGATAGATTCACCCCTCCACTTT
. | TRBJ1-2 | . | TRBV6-5 | CDSKTGRGYTF | TGTGACAGCAAAACGGGGAGGGGCTACACCTTC
. | TRBJ2-4 | few | TRBV14 | CASSQDRGRAQYF | TGTGCCAGCAGCCAAGATCGGGGTAGGGCCCAGTACTTC
. | TRBJ2-2 | once | TRBV5-1 | CASKLGWDTGELFF | TGCGCCAGCAAGCTAGGGTGGGACACCGGGGAGCTGTTTTTT